Listed below are T cell receptor beta chains from one sample, sequenced in a study of cytomegalovirus exposure and HLA in healthy donors. TCRdb keeps only in-frame clones here, not all; method: immunoSEQ multiplex PCR. The repertoire includes 250,000 to 350,000 clones, about four fifths of them detected once, and 0.3% sits in the top ten. Specimen: PBMCs. The receptors here all came from a girl aged 2-10 years in good health and CMV-seronegative. Both conserved end residues are part of each CDR3. Fields, in order: CDR3 DNA, CDR3 protein, D gene, V gene, clone size, J gene, CDR3 length. D genes are given only for firm matches. For some rows the clone size is stated as once, few or many, or as a class when expanded; others skip it.

CDR3nt: TGCGCCAGCAGCCCGGGACAGTCTGGGACCCAGTACTTC
CDR3aa: CASSPGQSGTQYF
d_gene: TRBD1
v_gene: TRBV5-1
abundance: -
j_gene: TRBJ2-5
len: 13

CDR3nt: TGTGCCAGCACGAAGGCAGGTGGATCGTCACCCCTCCACTTT
CDR3aa: CASTKAGGSSPLHF
d_gene: -
v_gene: TRBV27
abundance: -
j_gene: TRBJ1-6
len: 14

CDR3nt: TGTGCCATCAGGACAACAACAGGGGGCGGCGAGCAGTACTTC
CDR3aa: CAIRTTTGGGEQYF
d_gene: TRBD1
v_gene: TRBV10-3
abundance: -
j_gene: TRBJ2-7
len: 14

CDR3nt: TGTGCCAGCAGTTACTCAGTTTTGCGGGACTATGGCTACACCTTC
CDR3aa: CASSYSVLRDYGYTF
d_gene: -
v_gene: TRBV6-5
abundance: -
j_gene: TRBJ1-2
len: 15

CDR3nt: TGTGCCAGCACCCAACAGGGAACTGAGCAGTTCTTC
CDR3aa: CASTQQGTEQFF
d_gene: -
v_gene: TRBV6-6
abundance: -
j_gene: TRBJ2-1
len: 12

CDR3nt: TGTGCCAGCAGCTCGGACAGGGAGCAGTACTTC
CDR3aa: CASSSDREQYF
d_gene: TRBD1
v_gene: TRBV7-9
abundance: -
j_gene: TRBJ2-7
len: 11

CDR3nt: TGTGCCAGCAGCTTAATGACAGGGTTCCTCTACGAGCAGTACTTC
CDR3aa: CASSLMTGFLYEQYF
d_gene: TRBD1
v_gene: TRBV7-6
abundance: -
j_gene: TRBJ2-7
len: 15

CDR3nt: TGCGCCAGCAGTCCTACCGGGACAGGGGGAGGGCCCCAGCATTTT
CDR3aa: CASSPTGTGGGPQHF
d_gene: TRBD1
v_gene: TRBV10-2
abundance: -
j_gene: TRBJ1-5
len: 15

CDR3nt: TGTGCCAGCAGCTTGACTAGCGGGAGGTACAATGAGCAGTTCTTC
CDR3aa: CASSLTSGRYNEQFF
d_gene: TRBD2
v_gene: TRBV7-3
abundance: -
j_gene: TRBJ2-1
len: 15

CDR3nt: TGCAGCGTTGTGCCGGGGGTGGAAGAGACCCAGTACTTC
CDR3aa: CSVVPGVEETQYF
d_gene: -
v_gene: TRBV29-1
abundance: -
j_gene: TRBJ2-5
len: 13

CDR3nt: TGTGCCAGCAGCTTTAAAGAGACCCAGTACTTC
CDR3aa: CASSFKETQYF
d_gene: -
v_gene: TRBV7-9
abundance: -
j_gene: TRBJ2-5
len: 11

CDR3nt: TGTGCTAGTGGTTTGCGGACAGGACCCAATCAGCCCCAGCATTTT
CDR3aa: CASGLRTGPNQPQHF
d_gene: TRBD1
v_gene: TRBV12-5
abundance: -
j_gene: TRBJ1-5
len: 15

CDR3nt: TGTGCCAGCAGCCAAGTAGGAGGATTCACAGATACGCAGTATTTT
CDR3aa: CASSQVGGFTDTQYF
d_gene: -
v_gene: TRBV14
abundance: few
j_gene: TRBJ2-3
len: 15

CDR3nt: TGTGCCAGCAGCTTTCGTGCGACTAGCCTCACAGATACGCAGTATTTT
CDR3aa: CASSFRATSLTDTQYF
d_gene: TRBD2
v_gene: TRBV5-6
abundance: -
j_gene: TRBJ2-3
len: 16

CDR3nt: TGTGCTAGTGAGGGCGTCGGGAGTAGAGATGAGCAGTTCTTC
CDR3aa: CASEGVGSRDEQFF
d_gene: -
v_gene: TRBV12-5
abundance: -
j_gene: TRBJ2-1
len: 14

CDR3nt: TGTGCCAGCAGCTCAGCAGGAAGGGCGGGAGATGATTCACCCCTCCACTTT
CDR3aa: CASSSAGRAGDDSPLHF
d_gene: -
v_gene: TRBV7-6
abundance: -
j_gene: TRBJ1-6
len: 17

CDR3nt: TGTGCCAGTAGTATAGGCTATAGCAATCAGCCCCAGCATTTT
CDR3aa: CASSIGYSNQPQHF
d_gene: -
v_gene: TRBV19
abundance: few
j_gene: TRBJ1-5
len: 14

CDR3nt: TGTGCCAGCAGCGACCGGGACAGGGTAGAGCGGGCCGTTTACAATGAGCAGTTCTTC
CDR3aa: CASSDRDRVERAVYNEQFF
d_gene: TRBD1
v_gene: TRBV7-9
abundance: -
j_gene: TRBJ2-1
len: 19

CDR3nt: TGTGCCAGCAGCACCAGGGGGCCGGATACGCAGTATTTT
CDR3aa: CASSTRGPDTQYF
d_gene: TRBD1
v_gene: TRBV6-1
abundance: -
j_gene: TRBJ2-3
len: 13

CDR3nt: TGTGCCAGCAGCCACAAAGACAGGTTAAGCGAGCAGTTCTTC
CDR3aa: CASSHKDRLSEQFF
d_gene: -
v_gene: TRBV5-4
abundance: -
j_gene: TRBJ2-1
len: 14

CDR3nt: TGTGCCAGCAGTGTCACAGTAACCAGTGGCTACACCTTC
CDR3aa: CASSVTVTSGYTF
d_gene: -
v_gene: TRBV2
abundance: -
j_gene: TRBJ1-2
len: 13

CDR3nt: TGTGCCAGCTCACCTCGGACAGGGGACTATGGCTACACCTTC
CDR3aa: CASSPRTGDYGYTF
d_gene: TRBD1
v_gene: TRBV18
abundance: -
j_gene: TRBJ1-2
len: 14

CDR3nt: TGTGCCAGCAGTGAGAGACTAGCGGGAGATTTCACAGATACGCAGTATTTT
CDR3aa: CASSERLAGDFTDTQYF
d_gene: TRBD2
v_gene: TRBV2
abundance: few
j_gene: TRBJ2-3
len: 17

CDR3nt: TGTGCCATCTATCAGGGAGGGGAAGCTTTCTTT
CDR3aa: CAIYQGGEAFF
d_gene: -
v_gene: TRBV6-1
abundance: -
j_gene: TRBJ1-1
len: 11

CDR3nt: TGTGCCAGTAGTATTGAACAGGGGAGTAAACTGTTTTTT
CDR3aa: CASSIEQGSKLFF
d_gene: TRBD1
v_gene: TRBV19
abundance: -
j_gene: TRBJ1-4
len: 13

CDR3nt: TGCGCCAGCAGACAGGGGTCAGAGTGGTACACTGAAGCTTTCTTT
CDR3aa: CASRQGSEWYTEAFF
d_gene: TRBD1
v_gene: TRBV4-1
abundance: -
j_gene: TRBJ1-1
len: 15

CDR3nt: TGTGCCAGCAGTTTCCGACCTTACAGGACCCACAATGAGCAGTTCTTC
CDR3aa: CASSFRPYRTHNEQFF
d_gene: -
v_gene: TRBV6-5
abundance: -
j_gene: TRBJ2-1
len: 16

CDR3nt: TGTGCCAGCTCACCCCAGGAAAGCTCCTACAATGAGCAGTTCTTC
CDR3aa: CASSPQESSYNEQFF
d_gene: -
v_gene: TRBV18
abundance: -
j_gene: TRBJ2-1
len: 15

CDR3nt: TGTGCCACAGGGGACCCAAAGACCGGGGAGCTGTTTTTT
CDR3aa: CATGDPKTGELFF
d_gene: -
v_gene: TRBV2
abundance: -
j_gene: TRBJ2-2
len: 13

CDR3nt: TGCGCCAGCAGAGACAGACGACAGGACAATGAGCAGTTCTTC
CDR3aa: CASRDRRQDNEQFF
d_gene: -
v_gene: TRBV5-1
abundance: -
j_gene: TRBJ2-1
len: 14

CDR3nt: TGTGCCAGCAGCTTAGGGAGTAGCGGGTACAATGAGCAGTTCTTC
CDR3aa: CASSLGSSGYNEQFF
d_gene: TRBD2
v_gene: TRBV7-3
abundance: -
j_gene: TRBJ2-1
len: 15

CDR3nt: TGTGCCAGCAGCGCCAAGACCCGGGACAGAAACTATGGCTACACCTTC
CDR3aa: CASSAKTRDRNYGYTF
d_gene: TRBD1
v_gene: TRBV5-5
abundance: -
j_gene: TRBJ1-2
len: 16

CDR3nt: TGTGCCAGCAGTTTAGCCGGGACAGGGCTTTCCTACGAGCAGTACTTC
CDR3aa: CASSLAGTGLSYEQYF
d_gene: TRBD1
v_gene: TRBV28
abundance: -
j_gene: TRBJ2-7
len: 16

CDR3nt: TGTGCCAGCAGTTCCGGACATATCGAGACCCAGTACTTC
CDR3aa: CASSSGHIETQYF
d_gene: -
v_gene: TRBV28
abundance: -
j_gene: TRBJ2-5
len: 13

CDR3nt: TGTGCCAGCAGCGTAGCGGGAGAAAGGTTCTACAATGAGCAGTTCTTC
CDR3aa: CASSVAGERFYNEQFF
d_gene: -
v_gene: TRBV9
abundance: -
j_gene: TRBJ2-1
len: 16

CDR3nt: TGCGCCAGCAGCTTACGACTAGCGGGAGGGGGCTACGAGCAGTACTTC
CDR3aa: CASSLRLAGGGYEQYF
d_gene: TRBD2
v_gene: TRBV5-1
abundance: once
j_gene: TRBJ2-7
len: 16

CDR3nt: TGTGCCAGCAGCGAAACCCCGGGACAGGGGACCCGCTCCTATAATTCACCCCTCCACTTT
CDR3aa: CASSETPGQGTRSYNSPLHF
d_gene: TRBD1
v_gene: TRBV28
abundance: -
j_gene: TRBJ1-6
len: 20

CDR3nt: TGTGCCAGCAGTCAGGGTTTTTGGGGCTACACCTTC
CDR3aa: CASSQGFWGYTF
d_gene: -
v_gene: TRBV6-5
abundance: -
j_gene: TRBJ1-2
len: 12

CDR3nt: TGTGCCAGCAGCGTGGGTAGCGGGAGGCCGAACACCGGGGAGCTGTTTTTT
CDR3aa: CASSVGSGRPNTGELFF
d_gene: TRBD2
v_gene: TRBV9
abundance: -
j_gene: TRBJ2-2
len: 17

CDR3nt: TGTGCCAGCAGCCCAACCACAGGGTCCGGGGAGCTGTTTTTT
CDR3aa: CASSPTTGSGELFF
d_gene: -
v_gene: TRBV7-7
abundance: -
j_gene: TRBJ2-2
len: 14

CDR3nt: TGTGCCAGCAGTCGATTCTCTACTCAAGAGACCCAGTACTTC
CDR3aa: CASSRFSTQETQYF
d_gene: -
v_gene: TRBV28
abundance: -
j_gene: TRBJ2-5
len: 14

CDR3nt: TGTGCCAGCTCCCAGGCCGGGACAGGGGGCGTCGGACTGTACGAGCAGTACTTC
CDR3aa: CASSQAGTGGVGLYEQYF
d_gene: TRBD1
v_gene: TRBV18
abundance: -
j_gene: TRBJ2-7
len: 18

CDR3nt: TGTGCCAGCACCCTCAGGGGTCCTGGAAACACCATATATTTT
CDR3aa: CASTLRGPGNTIYF
d_gene: -
v_gene: TRBV6-6
abundance: -
j_gene: TRBJ1-3
len: 14

CDR3nt: TGTGCCAGCAGCGTAGCAGGGGGTGGGCAGCCCCAGCATTTT
CDR3aa: CASSVAGGGQPQHF
d_gene: TRBD1
v_gene: TRBV9
abundance: once
j_gene: TRBJ1-5
len: 14

CDR3nt: TGTGCCAACAGTTCCCCGGGACAGACCGCCTTAAATGAGCAGTTCTTC
CDR3aa: CANSSPGQTALNEQFF
d_gene: TRBD1
v_gene: TRBV27
abundance: -
j_gene: TRBJ2-1
len: 16

CDR3nt: TGTGCCAGCAGCCGCCCTCGGGCGGGAGGACACAATGAGCAGTTCTTC
CDR3aa: CASSRPRAGGHNEQFF
d_gene: TRBD2
v_gene: TRBV7-6
abundance: -
j_gene: TRBJ2-1
len: 16

CDR3nt: TGTGCCAGCAGTTACTCGAGCACAGGCTATGGCTACACCTTC
CDR3aa: CASSYSSTGYGYTF
d_gene: -
v_gene: TRBV6-5
abundance: -
j_gene: TRBJ1-2
len: 14

CDR3nt: TGTGCCAGCAGTTACCCGGGACAGGCCTTGGAAAAACTGTTTTTT
CDR3aa: CASSYPGQALEKLFF
d_gene: TRBD1
v_gene: TRBV28
abundance: -
j_gene: TRBJ1-4
len: 15

CDR3nt: TGTGCCAGCAGTGACCTTACCGGGATCCTAAGCACAGATACGCAGTATTTT
CDR3aa: CASSDLTGILSTDTQYF
d_gene: -
v_gene: TRBV25-1
abundance: -
j_gene: TRBJ2-3
len: 17

CDR3nt: TGTGCCAGCAGTCCGTGGCAGGGCACAGATACGCAGTATTTT
CDR3aa: CASSPWQGTDTQYF
d_gene: -
v_gene: TRBV11-2
abundance: -
j_gene: TRBJ2-3
len: 14

CDR3nt: TGCAGCGTCGGGGACAGGGTTAATCAGCCCCAGCATTTT
CDR3aa: CSVGDRVNQPQHF
d_gene: TRBD1
v_gene: TRBV29-1
abundance: -
j_gene: TRBJ1-5
len: 13